Many counts were recorded for the clone carrying this T cell receptor beta chain. Antigen specificity is unknown. The sample's time point: pre-sensitization, week 0. The treatment here: therapeutic diphenylcyclopropenone sensitization with weekly scalp DPC. Sequencing started from total RNA isolated from unfractionated whole blood. These data originate in a study of human T cells and chemical hapten exposure. Study at large: Each patient's scalp received weekly diphenylcyclopropenone throughout the roughly 25-week study. Study-wide findings and caveats: Donors in the study had alopecia, meaning their immune response may differ from healthy people's.

Looked up from germline, CDR1 is SGHVS and CDR2 is FNYEAQ. V was clipped by 5 bases and J by 0 bases, with 11 bases between them. The length of the CDR3 is 15 residues. TCRdb reprocessed the RACE reads with MiXCR, giving one entry per CDR3 protein. The sample lists roughly 36,000 distinct CDR3 sequences; over 9% were seen once. The chain is built from TRBV7-6 and TRBJ2-1; D is perhaps TRBD2 (5 bases). The sample was whole blood, taken in connection with sensitization to the hapten diphenylcyclopropenone (DPC). The TCR was taken from a man in his fifties with alopecia areata. Some clones in this sample may be carry-over from other donors' samples. CDR3 coding DNA: TGTGCCAGCAGCCCCACGGCGGGCTCCTACAATGAGCAGTTCTTC. The encoded protein is CASSPTAGSYNEQFF.